This T cell receptor beta chain was identified during a study of blood T cell repertoires in COVID-19. The CDR3 consists of 14 residues. Per the germline V gene, CDR1 is SNHLY and CDR2 is FYNNEI. J was trimmed by 4 bases and V by 7 bases; bases with no gene match: 5. The protocol was immunoSEQ multiplex PCR, while the TCRdb copy is restricted to in-frame clones and leaves out a portion. The sample has about 180,000 clones; 80% to 90% are singletons. The sequenced sample was peripheral blood. The receptor comes from a man aged 50 or older with active or convalescent COVID-19. The V call is TRBV2, the J call TRBJ2-7; 12 nucleotides agree with TRBD1. The CDR3 sequence is CASKPGQGAYEQYF. CDR3 in DNA: TGTGCCAGCAAACCGGGACAGGGGGCTTACGAGCAGTACTTC. Full variable domain (missing parts from reference TRBV2 and TRBJ2-7): EPEVTQTPSHQVTQMGQEVILRCVPISNHLYFYWYRQILGQKVEFLVSFYNNEISEKSEIFDDQFSVERPDGSNFTLKIRSTKLEDSAMYFCASKPGQGAYEQYFGPGTRLTVT.